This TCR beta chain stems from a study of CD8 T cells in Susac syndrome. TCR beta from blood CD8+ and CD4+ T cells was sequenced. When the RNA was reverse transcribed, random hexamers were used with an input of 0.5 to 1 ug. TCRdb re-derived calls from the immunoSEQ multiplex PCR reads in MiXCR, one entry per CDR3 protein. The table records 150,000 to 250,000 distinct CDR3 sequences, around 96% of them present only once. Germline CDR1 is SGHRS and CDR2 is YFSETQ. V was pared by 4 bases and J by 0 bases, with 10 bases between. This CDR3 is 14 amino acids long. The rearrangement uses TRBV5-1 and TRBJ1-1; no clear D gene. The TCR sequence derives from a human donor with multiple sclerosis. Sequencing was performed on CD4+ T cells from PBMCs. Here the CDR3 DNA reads TGCGCCAGCAGCCCCGGATCAATGAACACTGAAGCTTTCTTT. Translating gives CASSPGSMNTEAFF.